The following is a T cell receptor (beta chain) sequence with its context. CDR1 is SGHDT, CDR2 YYEEEE, per germline. Trimming stripped 0 bases from V and 4 bases from J, with 13 bases between. The length of the CDR3 is 15 residues. This record belongs to a study of CD8 T cells in Susac syndrome. Random hexamers served to reverse transcribe roughly 0.45 to 1 ug RNA. From the immunoSEQ multiplex PCR reads, TCRdb called clonotypes with MiXCR, one entry per CDR3 protein. The sample yields about 300,000 distinct CDR3 sequences, 89% seen once. From blood CD8+ and CD4+ T cells, TCR beta sequences were generated. Both CD4+ and CD8+ T cells were negatively isolated, and TEMRA cells underwent FACS enrichment.

This chain uses TRBV5-6 with TRBJ1-2; a possible D gene is TRBD1 (6 bases). This sequence was found in a human donor with multiple sclerosis. Material: CD8+ T cells from PBMCs. The CDR3 bases are TGTGCCAGCAGCTTGGTTGGGGGCCGGGGCTATGGCTACACCTTC. It is translated as CASSLVGGRGYGYTF.